The source of this T cell receptor (beta chain) is a study of graft-versus-host responses after intestinal transplantation. The protocol was immunoSEQ multiplex PCR, while the TCRdb copy is restricted to in-frame clones and leaves out a portion. The data contain approximately 9,000 clones, 30% of them singletons. This clone was seen only a few times. Between the trimmed V and J ends, which lost 3 bases and 3 bases, there was a span of 6 bases. CDR3 length: 12 amino acids. The germline gives CDR1 SEHNR, CDR2 FQNEAQ (reference sequence). Once the reaction had ended, proliferating CFSE-low CD3+CD4+ and CD3+CD8+ responders were sorted.

The V call is TRBV7-9, the J call TRBJ2-7; D remains unclear. The source was alloreactive CD4+ T cells from a mixed lymphocyte reaction culture, collected before intestinal transplant. Subset given: CFSE-low proliferating T cells sorted from approximately six-day pre-transplant mixed lymphocyte reaction (GvH or HvG direction). This sequence was found in a human patient who received an intestinal transplant. The CDR3, as DNA: TGTGCCAGCAGCTTGATAGACTACGAGCAGTACTTC. Its protein product is CASSLIDYEQYF.